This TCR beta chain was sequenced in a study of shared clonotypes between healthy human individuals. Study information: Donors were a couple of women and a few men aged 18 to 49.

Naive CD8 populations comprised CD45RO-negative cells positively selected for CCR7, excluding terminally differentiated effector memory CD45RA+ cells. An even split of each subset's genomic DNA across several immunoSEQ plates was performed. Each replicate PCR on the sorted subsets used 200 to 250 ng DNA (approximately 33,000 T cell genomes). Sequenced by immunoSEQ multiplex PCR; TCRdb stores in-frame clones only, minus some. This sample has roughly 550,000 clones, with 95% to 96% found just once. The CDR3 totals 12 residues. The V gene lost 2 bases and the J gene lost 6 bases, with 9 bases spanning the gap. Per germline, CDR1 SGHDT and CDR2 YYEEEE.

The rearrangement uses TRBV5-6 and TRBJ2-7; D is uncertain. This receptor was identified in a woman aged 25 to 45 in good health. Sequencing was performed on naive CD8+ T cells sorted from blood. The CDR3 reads CASSFPRGEQYF. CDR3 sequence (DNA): TGTGCCAGCAGCTTCCCCCGCGGCGAGCAGTACTTC. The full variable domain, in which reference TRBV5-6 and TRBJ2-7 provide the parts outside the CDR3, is DAGVTQSPTHLIKTRGQQVTLRCSPKSGHDTVSWYQQALGQGPQFIFQYYEEEERQRGNFPDRFSGHQFPNYSSELNVNALLLGDSALYLCASSFPRGEQYFGPGTRLTVT.